This entry lists 31 T cell receptor beta chains sequenced from one sample in a study of sequential checkpoint blockade in melanoma. The treatment here: randomized to nivolumab then ipilimumab (arm A) or the reverse (arm B). TCRdb's table, derived via immunoSEQ multiplex PCR, lists solely in-frame clones and lacks some. The data contain 15,000 to 20,000 clones, around 76% of them singletons. Specimen: CD8+ T cells sorted from blood (inferred from file names), collected from a patient given nivolumab and ipilimumab in sequence. All receptors derive from a human donor with melanoma.

The V call is TRBV7-9, the J call TRBJ2-5; D ambiguous. The J call may be in error: the DNA end matches TRBJ2-7 better. The CDR3 covers 13 residues. Germline CDR1 is SEHNR and CDR2 is FQNEAQ (reference sequence). CDR3 region: CASQRSSYYEQYF. Written as DNA, the CDR3 is TGTGCCAGCCAACGGTCTTCTTACTACGAGCAGTACTTC.

The V call is TRBV4-2, the J call TRBJ2-2; weak D call: TRBD2 (5 bases). Per the germline V gene, CDR1 is LGHNA and CDR2 is YNFKEQ. The CDR3 is 17 amino acids. Deletions cut 3 bases from V and 1 base from J, with 15 bases between. Here the CDR3 reads CASSHPPGTMNTGELFF. In DNA, the CDR3 is TGTGCCAGCAGCCATCCCCCGGGAACCATGAACACCGGGGAGCTGTTTTTT.

The V call is TRBV27, the J call TRBJ1-2; no definite D call. V was cut by 5 bases and J by 3 bases, with 16 bases left in between. CDR3 length: 15 residues. The germline V gene encodes CDR1 MNHEY and CDR2 SMNVEV (reference sequence). The CDR3 reads CASSTFDAGYYGYTF. DNA for the CDR3: TGTGCCAGCAGTACCTTCGACGCAGGATACTATGGCTACACCTTC.

This rearrangement joins TRBV28 to TRBJ1-1, with D unresolved. The V end was cut by 3 bases, the J end by 1 base, with 6 bases between. The CDR3 extends over 13 amino acids. Looked up from germline, CDR1 is MDHEN and CDR2 is SYDVKM. The CDR3 sequence is CASSFGPNTEAFF. For the CDR3, the DNA is TGTGCCAGCAGTTTTGGCCCGAACACTGAAGCTTTCTTT.

In its sample, this clone was seen once. V and J are TRBV4-3 and TRBJ2-1, with 9 bases lining up with TRBD2. Germline CDR1 is LGHNA and CDR2 is YSLEER. This CDR3 has 15 residues. Germline trimming cut 2 bases from V and 9 bases from J; bases unmatched to any gene: 8. CDR3 loop: CASSQWAGGEGEQFF. The CDR3 DNA is TGCGCCAGCAGCCAATGGGCGGGAGGGGAGGGTGAGCAGTTCTTC.

The chain uses TRBV21-1 and TRBJ2-2; TRBD2, the table's D call, was not compared with the DNA. TRBV21-1 counts as a pseudogene. The CDR3 contains 16 residues. CDR3 in amino acids: CASSKAGLVRTGELFF. CDR3 DNA: TGTGCCAGCAGCAAGGCCGGTCTAGTACGCACCGGGGAGCTGTTTTTT.

This chain uses TRBV12-1 with TRBJ2-5; the table names TRBD2, a call not compared with the DNA. TRBV12-1 is flagged as a pseudogene. The CDR3 has 16 amino acids. The CDR3 region is CASSGARAGKQETQYF. Here the CDR3 DNA reads TGTGCCAGCAGTGGGGCGCGAGCGGGGAAGCAAGAGACCCAGTACTTC.

The chain is built from TRBV18 and TRBJ2-3, with TRBD1 as a possible D gene (5 bases). CDR1 KGHSH and CDR2 LQKENI come from the germline V gene. This CDR3 spans 15 amino acids. Trimming took off 3 bases at V and 1 base at J, with 11 bases between the two ends. The CDR3 region has the DNA TGTGCCAGCTCACCCGGAGCACAGGGCACAGATACGCAGTATTTT. Residues: CASSPGAQGTDTQYF.

CDR3 protein: CASSDGRGDQETQYF. In DNA form, the CDR3 reads TGTGCCAGCAGTGACGGTCGGGGGGACCAAGAGACCCAGTACTTC. The V call is TRBV6-4, the J call TRBJ2-5; 7 nucleotides align to TRBD2. Germline values: CDR1 MRHNA, CDR2 SNTAGT. The CDR3 has 15 residues. The ends lost 2 bases at V and 0 bases at J; junction bases unmatched: 3.

This clone was found a few times. The V gene is TRBV28, the J gene TRBJ2-5; weak D call: TRBD1 (5 bases). Germline V lookup: CDR1 MDHEN, CDR2 SYDVKM. This CDR3 comprises 15 residues. V lost 6 bases and J lost 5, with 19 bases in between. The CDR3 coding sequence is TGTGCCAGCAGGCAACTCTTAGGGTCAGGGGAGACCCAGTACTTC. Protein sequence: CASRQLLGSGETQYF. Filled out from reference TRBV28 and TRBJ2-5, the complete variable domain reads DVKVTQSSRYLVKRTGEKVFLECVQDMDHENMFWYRQDPGLGLRLIYFSYDVKMKEKGDIPEGYSVSREKKERFSLILESASTNQTSMYLCASRQLLGSGETQYFGPGTRLLVL.

The chain links TRBV9 to TRBJ2-5; 7 positions match TRBD2. J lost 5 bases, V lost 0 bases, and 10 bases had no gene match. Germline V gene lookup returns CDR1 SGDLS and CDR2 YYNGEE. The CDR3 extends over 16 amino acids. The CDR3 spells CASSVGSGDSTETQYF. As DNA, the CDR3 is TGTGCCAGCAGCGTAGGGAGCGGGGACTCCACTGAGACCCAGTACTTC.

In DNA, the CDR3 is TGTGCCAGCAGCCCTCACAGGGACCTCTACAATGAGCAGTTCTTC. This codes for CASSPHRDLYNEQFF. The gene calls are TRBV7-2 and TRBJ2-1; the D gene is possibly TRBD1 (6 bases). The CDR3 has 15 amino acids. V was pared by 5 bases and J by 3 bases, with 14 bases between. Germline-derived CDR1 and CDR2 are SGHTA and FQGNSA.

This clone was counted only a few times. CDR3 bases: TGTGCCAGCAGTTTAACGGGGGGCTCTGGAAACACCATATATTTT. Translated: CASSLTGGSGNTIYF. The chain uses TRBV27 and TRBJ1-3, with D possibly being TRBD1 (5 bases). CDR3 length equals 15 residues. Trimming shortened V by 2 bases and J by 0 bases, and 8 bases separated the two germline ends. Per the germline V gene, CDR1 is MNHEY and CDR2 is SMNVEV (reference sequence).

This clone occurred a few times. The chain has TRBV10-3 and TRBJ2-1; TRBD2 matches 12 bases. Per germline, CDR1 ENHRY and CDR2 SYGVKD. CDR3 size: 15 residues. V gave up 6 bases and J gave up 5 bases; unmatched junction bases: 5. The CDR3 region is CAIRMTSGSDNEQFF. The CDR3 DNA follows: TGTGCCATCAGGATGACTAGCGGGAGCGACAATGAGCAGTTCTTC.

There are a few counts of this clone. V is TRBV5-5 and J is TRBJ1-5; a weak D match, TRBD1 (6 bases). Between the trimmed V and J ends, which lost 2 bases and 4 bases, there was a span of 10 bases. In germline, CDR1 is SGHKS, CDR2 YYEKEE (reference sequence). The CDR3 totals 14 residues. The CDR3 here is CASSLDRKNQPQHF. The CDR3 DNA reads TGTGCCAGCAGCTTAGACAGGAAGAATCAGCCCCAGCATTTT.

This clone was counted only a few times. This sequence joins TRBV19 and TRBJ2-7; 9 bases are shared with TRBD1. V shed 7 bases and J 1 base; nucleotides not matched to a gene: 5. Germline V gene data show CDR1 as LNHDA and CDR2 as SQIVND (reference sequence). The CDR3 runs 14 residues. CDR3 residues: CASKGTGFSYEQYF. The CDR3 DNA reads as TGTGCCAGTAAAGGGACAGGGTTTTCCTACGAGCAGTACTTC.

The V call is TRBV27, the J call TRBJ2-4; 7 positions agree with TRBD1. The trim removed 4 bases at V and 6 bases at J, leaving 9 bases unmatched. Germline-derived CDR1 and CDR2 are MNHEY and SMNVEV (reference sequence). The CDR3 spans 15 residues. DNA for the CDR3: TGTGCCAGCAGTTCCGCCCAGACAGGGTCAAACATTCAGTACTTC. Translating gives CASSSAQTGSNIQYF.

The CDR3 spells CASRPQGSTDTQYF. The CDR3 bases are TGTGCCAGCAGACCACAGGGGAGCACAGATACGCAGTATTTT. V and J are TRBV6-5 and TRBJ2-3; 7 bases match TRBD1. The CDR3 is made up of 14 amino acids. The J segment lost 0 bases and the V segment lost 6 bases, leaving 3 bases of the junction unmatched. Germline V gene lookup returns CDR1 MNHEY and CDR2 SVGAGI.

CDR3 DNA: TGTGCCAGCAAAAGGGTACAGGGCACCCCCCCCTATGGCTACACCTTC. This encodes CASKRVQGTPPYGYTF. The chain carries TRBV2 and TRBJ1-2; tentative D call: TRBD1 (6 bases). Trimming removed 7 bases at V and 4 bases at J, with 22 bases between. Germline V gives CDR1 SNHLY, CDR2 FYNNEI. This CDR3 has 16 amino acids.

This clone was seen a handful of times. The rearrangement links TRBV6-1 to TRBJ1-2; no reliable D call. Germline CDR1 and CDR2: MNHNS and SASEGT. This CDR3 comprises 13 residues. V was shortened by 5 bases and J by 3 bases, with 10 bases between the two germline ends. The CDR3 is CASSMTEDYGYTF. In DNA, the CDR3 is TGTGCCAGCAGTATGACGGAGGACTATGGCTACACCTTC.

Remarks on this clone: A single base is all that separates this from a far larger clone, so a read error is likely. V is TRBV7-9 and J is TRBJ1-6; 10 bases map to TRBD1. Germline V lookup: CDR1 SEHNR, CDR2 FQNEAQ (reference sequence). This CDR3 is 17 amino acids long. V gave up 4 bases and J gave up 9 bases; unmatched junction bases: 12. The CDR3 loop is CASSCHDRQGAGSPLHF. The CDR3 DNA sequence: TGTGCCAGCAGCTGCCACGATAGACAGGGGGCAGGTTCACCCCTCCACTTT.

The count of this clone is one. The rearrangement links TRBV5-4 to TRBJ2-3; D remains ambiguous. With 6 bases removed from V and 0 bases from J, the gap between germline ends came to 17 bases. Germline assignment: CDR1 SGHNT and CDR2 YYREEE (reference sequence). This CDR3 spans 16 amino acids. The CDR3 spells CASTRGQQPSTDTQYF. In DNA, the CDR3 is TGTGCCAGCACCCGCGGCCAGCAACCCAGCACAGATACGCAGTATTTT. Drawing the rest from reference TRBV5-4 and TRBJ2-3, the complete variable domain is ETGVTQSPTHLIKTRGQQVTLRCSSQSGHNTVSWYQQALGQGPQFIFQYYREEENGRGNFPPRFSGLQFPNYSSELNVNALELDDSALYLCASTRGQQPSTDTQYFGPGTRLTVL.

This clone occurred a few times. V and J are TRBV6-1 and TRBJ2-7; TRBD1 matches at 10 bases. The CDR3 contains 16 residues. From germline, CDR1 is MNHNS and CDR2 SASEGT. J lost 5 bases, V lost 4 bases, and 11 bases had no gene match. The CDR3 region has the DNA TGTGCCAGCAGTGTTTATCTCCGGGACAGGGGTAACGAGCAGTACTTC. The encoded protein is CASSVYLRDRGNEQYF.

The genes are TRBV27 and TRBJ2-7; 7 bases line up with TRBD2. V lost 8 bases to trimming and J lost 0 bases; unmatched junction nucleotides: 7. The CDR3 loop spans 14 amino acids. Per the germline V gene, CDR1 is MNHEY and CDR2 is SMNVEV (reference sequence). The CDR3 DNA reads as TGTGCCAGCGCTACTAGCGCCAGCTCCTACGAGCAGTACTTC. Its protein is CASATSASSYEQYF.

V and J are TRBV5-1 and TRBJ1-1, with D perhaps matching TRBD1 (6 bases). CDR3 length: 14 residues. Trimming left V 4 bases short and J 2 bases short, with 12 bases between. CDR1 SGHRS and CDR2 YFSETQ come from the germline V gene. CDR3 bases: TGCGCCAGCAGCCAACTAGGGGGTAACACTGAAGCTTTCTTT. It codes for CASSQLGGNTEAFF. The variable domain in full, completed from reference TRBV5-1 and TRBJ1-1, reads KAGVTQTPRYLIKTRGQQVTLSCSPISGHRSVSWYQQTPGQGLQFLFEYFSETQRNKGNFPGRFSGRQFSNSRSEMNVSTLELGDSALYLCASSQLGGNTEAFFGQGTRLTVV.

The V call is TRBV5-4, the J call TRBJ2-1; the match to TRBD1 covers 7 bases. CDR1 and CDR2 from the germline V gene are SGHNT and YYREEE (reference sequence). This CDR3 region has 15 residues. The V segment lost 4 bases and the J segment 0 bases; nucleotides outside the gene matches: 4. CDR3 sequence reads: CASSGDSSSYNEQFF. The CDR3 DNA sequence: TGTGCCAGCAGCGGGGACAGTTCCTCCTACAATGAGCAGTTCTTC.

The chain joins TRBV10-1 to TRBJ1-1; 7 bases align to TRBD1. The V segment lost 8 bases and the J segment 0 bases; nucleotides outside the gene matches: 9. The V gene's germline CDR1 is WNHNN and CDR2 SYGVQD (reference sequence). The CDR3 is 15 amino acids. As DNA, the CDR3 is TGCGCCAGCCGGGGACAGATAGACATGAACACTGAAGCTTTCTTT. It specifies CASRGQIDMNTEAFF.

The rearrangement uses TRBV28 and TRBJ2-1, with TRBD2 matching 8 bases. Germline-derived CDR1 and CDR2 are MDHEN and SYDVKM. After removal of 7 bases from V and 7 bases from J, the junction contained 12 bases not matched to a gene. This CDR3 region has 15 residues. CDR3 sequence reads: CASIYSGLEGNEQFF. Here the CDR3 DNA reads TGTGCCAGCATCTATTCGGGACTAGAGGGGAATGAGCAGTTCTTC.

The rearrangement links TRBV27 to TRBJ1-1; no clear D. CDR3 size: 14 residues. Looked up from germline, CDR1 is MNHEY and CDR2 is SMNVEV (reference sequence). V was shortened by 4 bases and J by 0 bases, with 9 bases between the two germline ends. CDR3 in DNA: TGTGCCAGCAGTTCCGCCGGGGTGAACACTGAAGCTTTCTTT. Translating it yields CASSSAGVNTEAFF.

The V call is TRBV7-2, the J call TRBJ1-4; D not resolved. Germline lookup yields CDR1 SGHTA and CDR2 FQGNSA. V dropped 5 bases and J dropped 3 bases, with 13 bases sitting between them. This CDR3 has 15 amino acids. CDR3 nucleotide sequence: TGTGCCAGCAGCCCAAATGCCGGAGCTAATGAAAAACTGTTTTTT. Translated: CASSPNAGANEKLFF. Full variable domain (missing parts from reference TRBV7-2 and TRBJ1-4): GAGVSQSPSNKVTEKGKDVELRCDPISGHTALYWYRQSLGQGLEFLIYFQGNSAPDKSGLPSDRFSAERTGGSVSTLTIQRTQQEDSAVYLCASSPNAGANEKLFFGSGTQLSVL.

The CDR3 nucleotides read TGTGCCAGCAGCTTAGCCGGGGACTATGGCTACACCTTC. Translation: CASSLAGDYGYTF. The chain is built from TRBV7-9 and TRBJ1-2; D gene uncertain. Germline CDR1 is SEHNR and CDR2 is FQNEAQ (reference sequence). With 0 bases removed from V and 3 bases from J, the gap between germline ends came to 5 bases. The length of the CDR3 is 13 residues.